This T cell receptor (beta chain) was obtained from a study of PD-1 blockade in classical Hodgkin lymphoma. The CDR3 loop spans 14 amino acids. V lost 3 bases to trimming and J lost 7 bases, with 14 bases between them. Germline assignment: CDR1 SGDLS and CDR2 YYNGEE. Note on this clone: Antigen specificity is unknown.

Assay used: immunoSEQ multiplex PCR; TCRdb lists only in-frame clones, some missing. The profile shows about 100,000 clones, 85% to 90% of them singletons. Each and every patient relapsed after autologous stem cell transplantation, and patients got differing brentuximab vedotin exposure. Study results and caveats: Compared with healthy donors, newly diagnosed patients reportedly showed lower baseline TCR diversity. Similar baseline diversity was found in complete responders and newly diagnosed patients. The authors have not defined what causes the repertoire differences, possibly disease activity or prior therapy. Nivolumab starters within 1 year of ASCT were excluded.

V usage is TRBV9 and J usage is TRBJ1-3, with no clear D. Sequences were derived from peripheral blood mononuclear cells (PBMCs), sampled before the second cycle of nivolumab. The sequence derives from a human donor with classical Hodgkin lymphoma. This CDR3 is CASSATGILNTIYF. The DNA of the CDR3 is TGTGCCAGCAGCGCTACTGGTATTTTGAACACCATATATTTT.